The 2 T cell receptor beta chains below all came from one sample that was sequenced in a study of blood T cells in healthy people across ages. Primers used in a second PCR of about 6 to 11 cycles were a sample-barcoded 5' primer and a J-beta primer mix. In TCRdb, the 5' RACE reads were re-called with MiXCR into one record per CDR3 protein. This table holds 700,000 or so distinct CDR3 sequences, around 43% found once. Sample: blood. The receptors derive from a man at least 80 years old in good health.

The gene calls are TRBV6-6 and TRBJ2-5; D is uncertain. The germline CDR1 and CDR2 sequences are MNHNY and SVGAGI (reference sequence). The V end was cut by 4 bases, the J end by 4 bases, with 16 bases between. The CDR3 contains 15 residues. The CDR3 reads CASSSPGEAAETQYF. CDR3 DNA: TGTGCCAGCAGTTCCCCCGGTGAGGCAGCAGAGACCCAGTACTTC.

This chain connects TRBV9 to TRBJ1-1; 9 bases map to TRBD1. In germline, CDR1 is SGDLS, CDR2 YYNGEE. V shed 0 bases, J shed 4 bases, and the junction held 10 bases outside the gene matches. The CDR3 spans 17 residues. For the CDR3, the DNA is TGTGCCAGCAGCGTAGGAGCGACAGGGGGATCGAGCACTGAAGCTTTCTTT. It translates to CASSVGATGGSSTEAFF.